This T cell receptor beta chain was captured in a study of radiotherapy plus CTLA-4 blockade in lung cancer. Profiled with immunoSEQ multiplex PCR; TCRdb holds only in-frame clones, not every one. This sample carries around 72,000 clones, roughly three quarters of them seen once, and the ten largest clones take under 9%. The CDR3 length is 15 residues. Germline CDR1 MDHEN, CDR2 SYDVKM. Trimming removed 2 bases at V and 4 bases at J, with 14 bases between. V usage is TRBV28 and J usage is TRBJ1-2; weak D call: TRBD1 (5 bases). The sample here was peripheral blood, taken from a patient treated with radiotherapy plus ipilimumab. The sequence derives from a human donor with non-small cell lung cancer who had a complete response to radiotherapy plus ipilimumab. CDR3 DNA sequence: TGTGCCAGCAGTTTAGGTGGAGACAGTGTCTATGGCTACACCTTC. Encoded protein: CASSLGGDSVYGYTF.